This TCR beta chain was identified during a study of shared clonotypes between healthy human individuals. Findings of the study overall: When compared with the clonotypes that were shared by all four sorted-subset donors, the non-shared clonotypes turned out to have lower generation probabilities.

Per the germline V gene, CDR1 is SGHRS and CDR2 is YFSETQ. CDR3 size: 17 residues. V gave up 4 bases and J gave up 8 bases; unmatched junction bases: 16. With regard to this clone: As yet, its antigen is unknown.

TCRdb's table, derived via immunoSEQ multiplex PCR, lists solely in-frame clones and lacks some. The sample lists 2 million to 2.5 million clones, approximately 96% occurring once. Material: naive CD4+ T cells sorted from blood. Specified subset: CD45RA+ positively selected. The sequence was collected from a man younger than 35 in good health. The V gene is TRBV5-1, the J gene TRBJ2-1; 9 nucleotides line up with TRBD2. The CDR3 DNA reads as TGCGCCAGCAGCCGAAAGCAAACGGTAGCGGGAGCCCATGAGCAGTTCTTC. Its protein is CASSRKQTVAGAHEQFF.